One and the same sample provided the 13 T cell receptor beta chains below, sequenced in a study of a mutant IDH1 vaccine in newly diagnosed glioma. Using immunoSEQ multiplex PCR, the repertoire was profiled, and TCRdb retains in-frame clones only, with some absent. This table has roughly 51,000 clones, 65% to 80% appearing once. Antigens of these TCRs are unknown. Stated time point: week 35, safety follow-up. With topical imiquimod, each dose of the vaccine consisted of 300 ug of mutant IDH1 20-mer peptide. The sample here was PBMCs, taken from a glioma patient whose treatment included an IDH1 peptide vaccine. These receptors all come from a man aged 40-49 years with glioma.

This clone was counted between two and nine times. The chain employs TRBV5-1 and TRBJ1-2; D is possibly TRBD1 (5 bases). There are 13 residues in the CDR3. Trimming cost V 2 bases and J 4 bases, with 9 bases left between them. Germline V CDR1 and CDR2: SGHRS, YFSETQ. CDR3 bases: TGCGCCAGCAGCTTTGGTGGGACCTATGGCTACACCTTC. Amino acid sequence: CASSFGGTYGYTF.

This clone is a singleton in its sample. The chain couples TRBV7-2 to TRBJ1-1; D may be TRBD1 (5 bases). Trimming removed 5 bases at V and 1 base at J, with 14 bases between. The CDR3 is 15 residues long. Germline V gene sequence: CDR1 SGHTA, CDR2 FQGNSA. The chain's CDR3 is CASSQGIRPNTEAFF. As DNA, the CDR3 is TGTGCCAGCAGCCAGGGAATACGGCCGAACACTGAAGCTTTCTTT. Supplemented by reference TRBV7-2 and TRBJ1-1, the full variable domain reads GAGVSQSPSNKVTEKGKDVELRCDPISGHTALYWYRQSLGQGLEFLIYFQGNSAPDKSGLPSDRFSAERTGGSVSTLTIQRTQQEDSAVYLCASSQGIRPNTEAFFGQGTRLTVV.

This rearrangement joins TRBV6-1 to TRBJ1-3; D call uncertain. Germline-derived CDR1 and CDR2 are MNHNS and SASEGT. The CDR3 is 14 amino acids. V was shortened by 5 bases and J by 5 bases, with 13 bases between the two germline ends. CDR3 in amino acids: CASSSRSGRNTIYF. In DNA, the CDR3 is TGTGCCAGCAGTTCTCGCTCGGGGAGAAACACCATATATTTT.

V usage is TRBV7-9 and J usage is TRBJ1-2, with D unclear. The germline V and J ends were trimmed by 1 base and 7 bases, with 13 bases remaining between them. Looked up from germline, CDR1 is SEHNR and CDR2 is FQNEAQ (reference sequence). The CDR3 has 14 amino acids. The CDR3 sequence is CASSLDLGDLGYTF. In nucleotides, the CDR3 is TGTGCCAGCAGCTTAGATTTGGGTGATCTTGGCTACACCTTC.

The chain is built from TRBV19 and TRBJ2-2, with TRBD1 matching 7 bases. CDR3 size: 15 residues. Trimming took 4 bases from V and 4 from J; bases not matched to a gene: 6. The germline gives CDR1 LNHDA, CDR2 SQIVND (reference sequence). CDR3 sequence reads: CASSTTGSGTGELFF. In DNA form, the CDR3 reads TGTGCCAGTAGTACGACAGGGTCGGGCACCGGGGAGCTGTTTTTT.

This sequence joins TRBV4-2 and TRBJ2-2; 9 nucleotides agree with TRBD2. The germline gives CDR1 LGHNA, CDR2 YNFKEQ. The CDR3 spans 16 residues. J gave up 3 bases and V 1 base, and 3 bases lay outside the gene matches. The CDR3: CASSQVAGGDTGELFF. The CDR3 DNA sequence: TGTGCCAGCAGCCAAGTTGCGGGGGGGGACACCGGGGAGCTGTTTTTT.

The chain combines TRBV21-1 with TRBJ2-5. TRBV21-1 is a listed pseudogene. The CDR3 extends over 16 amino acids. The CDR3 region is CASSARGGPFQGTQYF. In DNA form, the CDR3 reads TGTGCCAGCAGCGCCCGGGGCGGACCTTTCCAAGGGACCCAGTACTTC.

The V gene is TRBV5-1, the J gene TRBJ1-4; 7 positions match TRBD1. The CDR3 has 15 residues. J was trimmed by 4 bases and V by 4 bases; bases with no gene match: 7. The germline V gene encodes CDR1 SGHRS and CDR2 YFSETQ. CDR3 sequence: CASSENRGVNEKLFF. CDR3 nucleotide sequence: TGCGCCAGCAGCGAGAACAGGGGAGTTAATGAAAAACTGTTTTTT.

The chain combines TRBV29-1 with TRBJ2-3, with a weak D call TRBD2 (6 bases). The CDR3 contains 14 residues. The germline CDR1 and CDR2 sequences are SQVTM and ANQGSEA. Trimming pared 6 bases from V and 2 bases from J, leaving 15 bases between. CDR3 protein: CSVGGTVATDTQYF. The CDR3 coding sequence is TGCAGCGTGGGGGGAACAGTGGCCACAGATACGCAGTATTTT.

The chain has TRBV7-2 and TRBJ2-7; TRBD1 or TRBD2 may be the D gene (5 bases each). The germline V gene has CDR1 SGHTA and CDR2 FQGNSA. The CDR3 is 16 amino acids. V lost 0 bases to trimming and J lost 3 bases, with 15 bases between them. Written as DNA, the CDR3 is TGTGCCAGCAGCTTAGCGCCGGGGCGGAGCTTCTACGAGCAGTACTTC. It is translated as CASSLAPGRSFYEQYF.

This chain uses TRBV4-1 with TRBJ2-7; TRBD1 matches at 7 bases. The J segment lost 3 bases and the V segment lost 1 base, leaving 6 bases of the junction unmatched. This CDR3 has 15 residues. Per germline, CDR1 MGHRA and CDR2 YSYEKL. In DNA, the CDR3 is TGCGCCAGCAGCCAAGGACAGGGAATTCGCTACGAGCAGTACTTC. Amino acids: CASSQGQGIRYEQYF.

The chain carries TRBV5-1 and TRBJ1-5; 11 nucleotides agree with TRBD1. CDR1 SGHRS and CDR2 YFSETQ come from the germline V gene. This CDR3 has 16 residues. Unmatched junction bases numbered 2, after V lost 0 bases and J lost 3 bases. DNA of the CDR3: TGCGCCAGCAGCTTGGGAGGACAGGGGGCCAATCAGCCCCAGCATTTT. It specifies CASSLGGQGANQPQHF.

The chain couples TRBV10-2 to TRBJ2-7, with TRBD1 identical over 9 bases. V shed 8 bases, J shed 3 bases, and the junction held 5 bases outside the gene matches. Germline V CDR1 and CDR2: WSHSY, SAAADI. The CDR3 spans 13 residues. The CDR3 bases are TGCGCCAGCGGGGAGACAGGGGGCTACGAGCAGTACTTC. Its translation: CASGETGGYEQYF.